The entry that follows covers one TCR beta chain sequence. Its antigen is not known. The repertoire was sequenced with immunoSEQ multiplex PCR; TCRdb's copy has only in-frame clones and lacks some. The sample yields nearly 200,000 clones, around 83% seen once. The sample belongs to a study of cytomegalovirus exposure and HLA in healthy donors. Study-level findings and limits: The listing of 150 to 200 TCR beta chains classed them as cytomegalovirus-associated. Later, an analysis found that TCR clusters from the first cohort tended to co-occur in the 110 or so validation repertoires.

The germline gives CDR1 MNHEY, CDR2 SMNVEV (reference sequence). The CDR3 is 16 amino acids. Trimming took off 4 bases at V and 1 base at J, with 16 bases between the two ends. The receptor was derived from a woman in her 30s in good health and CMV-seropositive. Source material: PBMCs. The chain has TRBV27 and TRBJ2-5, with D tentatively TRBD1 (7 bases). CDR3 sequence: CASSYGRQGLQETQYF. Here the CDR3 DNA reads TGTGCCAGCAGTTATGGCAGACAGGGACTCCAAGAGACCCAGTACTTC.